The 3 T cell receptor beta chains below come from one sample, sequenced in a study of a mutant IDH1 vaccine in newly diagnosed glioma. Produced via immunoSEQ multiplex PCR; TCRdb's table is partial and in-frame only. The sample consists of about 30,000 clones, roughly 80% of them appearing once. Time point defined: baseline, week 1 (first vaccination visit). Treatment of the sample: pre-vaccination baseline after standard-of-care therapy. The specimen was PBMCs, collected from a glioma patient treated with radiotherapy, temozolomide or both. These receptor sequences come from a man aged 25-40 years with glioma.

The chain joins TRBV29-1 to TRBJ1-2, with a tentative D call TRBD1 (6 bases). The CDR3 contains 12 residues. V gave up 5 bases and J gave up 3 bases, with 10 bases separating them. Germline loops: CDR1 SQVTM, CDR2 ANQGSEA. The CDR3 bases are TGCAGCGTTCACGGACAGTACTATGGCTACACCTTC. Residues: CSVHGQYYGYTF.

This chain joins TRBV5-1 and TRBJ2-3; 8 bases map to TRBD1. This CDR3 has 16 amino acids. The V gene's germline CDR1 is SGHRS and CDR2 YFSETQ. Unmatched junction bases numbered 13, after V lost 4 bases and J lost 6 bases. CDR3 protein: CASSTGPMHRGDTQYF. The CDR3 DNA reads TGCGCCAGCAGCACAGGACCTATGCACAGGGGGGATACGCAGTATTTT.

The gene calls are TRBV7-2 and TRBJ1-2; possibly TRBD1 for D (5 bases). This CDR3 is 13 amino acids long. Trimming took 5 bases from V and 5 from J, leaving 12 bases between them. Looked up from germline, CDR1 is SGHTA and CDR2 is FQGNSA. CDR3 in DNA: TGTGCCAGCAGCGAAGGTACAGGTTATGGCTACACCTTC. Amino acid sequence: CASSEGTGYGYTF.